A selection of T cell receptor beta chains follows, all from one sample in a study of beta chain features in type 1 diabetes. Profiled with immunoSEQ multiplex PCR; TCRdb holds only in-frame clones, not every one. The sample has 310,000 or so clones; 9.5% to 11% are singletons. The sequenced material came from naive CD4+ T cells from blood. All receptors derive from a woman in her thirties in good health. The CDR3 runs from the conserved cysteine through the conserved F or W. D genes are given only for firm matches. Not all rows give a size; the values are once, few, many and, for expanded clones, a class.

j_call d_call v_call clone_size cdr3_nt cdr3_aa
TRBJ2-5 - TRBV12-2 - TGTGCAAGTACAGCCCGGACTAGCAGGGAGACCCAGTACTTC CASTARTSRETQYF
TRBJ1-5 - TRBV19 - TGTGCCAGTAGTATCCCTCCGCCCAGTCAGCCCCAGCATTTT CASSIPPPSQPQHF
TRBJ2-1 TRBD2 TRBV15 - TGTGCCACCAGCAGACAGGGTATCGCAGCGGGAGCCTACAATGAGCAGTTCTTC CATSRQGIAAGAYNEQFF
TRBJ2-7 - TRBV30 few TGTGCCTGGAGGACAGGTAATTCGGGTGAGCAGTACTTC CAWRTGNSGEQYF
TRBJ1-4 TRBD1 TRBV4-3 - TGCGCCAGCAGCCTCGTAGGGACAGCTAATGAAAAACTGTTTTTT CASSLVGTANEKLFF
TRBJ1-2 TRBD1 TRBV6-1 few TGTGCCATGACGACAGGGCCAGACTATGGCTACACCTTC CAMTTGPDYGYTF
TRBJ1-2 TRBD1 TRBV4-2 few TGTGCCAGCAGCCAAGACCAAGCGAGGACAGGGAACTATGGCTACACCTTC CASSQDQARTGNYGYTF
TRBJ1-3 - TRBV30 few TGTGCCACAGACCAGGGAACTGGAAACACCATATATTTT CATDQGTGNTIYF
TRBJ2-7 TRBD2 TRBV18 few TGTGCCACCTCGGGACTATCCGGGACTGAGAACGAGCAGTACTTC CATSGLSGTENEQYF
TRBJ2-7 TRBD2 TRBV13 - TGTGCCAGCAGCTTACTAGCGGGACGCTCCTACGAGCAGTACTTC CASSLLAGRSYEQYF
TRBJ1-5 - TRBV2 - TGTGCCAGCAGTAACCAGGCCCAGGGACAGCCCCAGCATTTT CASSNQAQGQPQHF
TRBJ2-7 TRBD2 TRBV2 - TGTGCCAGTATAGCCCCTGACCTACTAGCGGTTGACTACGAGCAGTACTTC CASIAPDLLAVDYEQYF
TRBJ2-1 TRBD2 TRBV6-5 - TGTGCCAGCAGTCCACTAGCGGGAGGCTACAATGAGCAGTTCTTC CASSPLAGGYNEQFF
TRBJ2-7 TRBD2 TRBV9 - TGTGCCAGCAGCGAAGGTGGCGGGAGCCCTTCCGAGCAGTACTTC CASSEGGGSPSEQYF
TRBJ2-7 - TRBV7-9 - TGTGCCAGCAGCGCCTTCACAGGACCCCGTTTCTACGAGCAGTACTTC CASSAFTGPRFYEQYF
TRBJ2-3 TRBD2 TRBV6-5 few TGTGCCAGCAGTTACTCTCGGACTAGCGGGACAGATACGCAGTATTTT CASSYSRTSGTDTQYF
TRBJ2-7 TRBD2 TRBV7-9 few TGTGCCAGCAGCTTAGGCCCAGCGGGAGGGTACGAGCAGTACTTC CASSLGPAGGYEQYF
TRBJ2-7 TRBD2 TRBV9 few TGTGCCAGCAGCGTAGGACTAGCGGACTCCTACGAGCAGTACTTC CASSVGLADSYEQYF
TRBJ2-1 - TRBV9 few TGTGCCAGCAGCCCCAGCGCCGGGACAAACTACAATGAGCAGTTCTTC CASSPSAGTNYNEQFF
TRBJ1-1 - TRBV28 - TGTGCCAGCAGTGCCCCCAGGGGTCAGAACACTGAAGCTTTCTTT CASSAPRGQNTEAFF
TRBJ2-3 TRBD2 TRBV7-2 few TGTGCCAGCGCACTAGCGGGAGGGCCAGATACGCAGTATTTT CASALAGGPDTQYF
TRBJ1-2 - TRBV25-1 few TGTGCCAGCAGCCGAGCAGGGTATGGCTACACCTTC CASSRAGYGYTF
TRBJ1-1 - TRBV6-1 - TGTGCCGGCCAGATAACAGGGATGAACACTGAAGCTTTCTTT CAGQITGMNTEAFF
TRBJ2-1 TRBD2 TRBV5-1 - TGCGCCAGTGGGACTAGCAGATCAGACAATGAGCAGTTCTTC CASGTSRSDNEQFF
TRBJ2-1 TRBD2 TRBV7-9 many TGTGCCAGCAGCCCGGGACTAGCGGGAGCTGTTGAGCAGTTCTTC CASSPGLAGAVEQFF
TRBJ1-1 - TRBV30 - TGTGCCTGGAGTGAGAGCGGGGAAGCTTTCTTT CAWSESGEAFF
TRBJ2-2 TRBD2 TRBV6-5 - TGTGCCAGCAGGCGCGGGAGGGCCGCCGGGGAGCTGTTTTTT CASRRGRAAGELFF
TRBJ1-5 TRBD1 TRBV7-9 - TGTGCCAGCAGCCCCGGACAGGCGAATCAGCCCCAGCATTTT CASSPGQANQPQHF
TRBJ2-1 TRBD2 TRBV7-8 - TGTGCCAGCAGAAGAGGGACTAGCGGGAGGGTTGGGTATGAGCAGTTCTTC CASRRGTSGRVGYEQFF
TRBJ2-7 - TRBV2 - TGTGCCAGCAGTGAAATGGAGACTTCTAGCTCCTACGAGCAGTACTTC CASSEMETSSSYEQYF
TRBJ1-1 - TRBV29-1 - TGCAGCGTTGAAAGGACGGGAATGAACACTGAAGCTTTCTTT CSVERTGMNTEAFF